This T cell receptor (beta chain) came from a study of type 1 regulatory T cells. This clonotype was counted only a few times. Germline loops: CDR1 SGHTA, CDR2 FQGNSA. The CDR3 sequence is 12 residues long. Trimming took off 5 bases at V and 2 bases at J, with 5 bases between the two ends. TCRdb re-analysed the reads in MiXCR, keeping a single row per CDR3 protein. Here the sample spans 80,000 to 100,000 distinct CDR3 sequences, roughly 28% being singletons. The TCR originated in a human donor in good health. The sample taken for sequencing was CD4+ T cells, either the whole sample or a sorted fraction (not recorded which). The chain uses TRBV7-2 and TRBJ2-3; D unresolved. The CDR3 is CASSKLTDTQYF. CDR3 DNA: TGTGCCAGCAGCAAGCTCACAGATACGCAGTATTTT.